A selection of T cell receptor beta chains follows, all from one sample in a study of T cells in Graves' hyperthyroidism and ophthalmopathy. From the multiplex PCR reads, TCRdb called clonotypes with MiXCR, one entry per CDR3 protein. The sample comprises around 560,000 distinct CDR3 sequences, approximately 16% of which are singletons, and 18% rests with the top ten. Sequenced input: blood. The receptors stem from a woman aged 18-29 years with Graves' hyperthyroidism. Both conserved end residues are part of each CDR3. The order of the fields is J gene, clone size, V gene, D gene, CDR3 DNA, CDR3 protein. A D gene is named only where the DNA matches it firmly. Clone size is given for some rows only: seen once, a few or many times, or a class if the clone is expanded.

J: TRBJ2-1; size: NA; V: TRBV20-1; D: NA; DNA: TGCAGTGCCGGGACGGGAGTTTACAATGAGCAGTTCTTC; CDR3: CSAGTGVYNEQFF
J: TRBJ2-2; size: NA; V: TRBV28; D: NA; DNA: TGTGCCAGCAGTCGTCAAGGGACGATCGGGGAGCTGTTTTTT; CDR3: CASSRQGTIGELFF
J: TRBJ2-2; size: many; V: TRBV28; D: NA; DNA: TGTGCCAGCAGTTTACTCCGACCGAACACCGGGGAGCTGTTTTTT; CDR3: CASSLLRPNTGELFF
J: TRBJ2-5; size: NA; V: TRBV5-1; D: TRBD1; DNA: TGCGCCAGCAGCTTGGTTTGGACAGGGGGCGCAGGGGCACAAGAGACCCAGTACTTC; CDR3: CASSLVWTGGAGAQETQYF
J: TRBJ1-6; size: many; V: TRBV5-1; D: NA; DNA: TGCGCCAGCAGCTTGGAGGCCGCGGCCTCACCCCTCCACTTT; CDR3: CASSLEAAASPLHF
J: TRBJ1-1; size: many; V: TRBV6-1; D: NA; DNA: TGTGCCAGCAGTAACCGGCCCCACACTGAAGCTTTCTTT; CDR3: CASSNRPHTEAFF
J: TRBJ2-5; size: many; V: TRBV12-3/TRBV12-4; D: NA; DNA: TGTGCCCTAGGAGGGGGGCAAGAGACCCAGTACTTC; CDR3: CALGGGQETQYF
J: TRBJ2-1; size: NA; V: TRBV4-1; D: TRBD2; DNA: TGCGCCAGCAGTCTTTTGGGCGGGGGTTACAATGAGCAGTTCTTC; CDR3: CASSLLGGGYNEQFF
J: TRBJ2-3; size: few; V: TRBV6-1; D: TRBD1; DNA: TGTGCCAGCTCGGGCAGGGGGCGCGTAACAGATACGCAGTATTTT; CDR3: CASSGRGRVTDTQYF
J: TRBJ1-1; size: many; V: TRBV7-9; D: NA; DNA: TGTGCCAGCAGCCCAAGGGGTGGTTTTTGGCAAGCTTTCTTT; CDR3: CASSPRGGFWQAFF
J: TRBJ1-1; size: many; V: TRBV28; D: NA; DNA: TGTGCCAGCAGTCAGCTAACAGTAGTAATCGAAGCTTTCTTT; CDR3: CASSQLTVVIEAFF
J: TRBJ1-1; size: many; V: TRBV5-6; D: NA; DNA: TGTGCCAGCAGCTTGGCCAGCTTGAACACTGAAGCTTTCTTT; CDR3: CASSLASLNTEAFF
J: TRBJ2-2; size: NA; V: TRBV6-4; D: TRBD1; DNA: TGTGCCAGCAGTGACTCTCCGACAGGGGAGACCGGGGAGCTGTTTTTT; CDR3: CASSDSPTGETGELFF
J: TRBJ1-1; size: many; V: TRBV2; D: NA; DNA: TGTGCCAGCCGGGAAAGGGGGTCGTGGACTGAAGCTTTCTTT; CDR3: CASRERGSWTEAFF
J: TRBJ2-1; size: NA; V: TRBV14; D: NA; DNA: TGTGCCAGCAGCCGAGGCGGGACCCCTACCTACAATGAGCAGTTCTTC; CDR3: CASSRGGTPTYNEQFF
J: TRBJ2-5; size: few; V: TRBV7-6; D: NA; DNA: TGTGCCAGCAGCTTAGAAGCGGGACAGAGGGAGACCCAGTACTTC; CDR3: CASSLEAGQRETQYF
J: TRBJ1-1; size: once; V: TRBV4-1; D: NA; DNA: TGCGCCAGCAGCCAAGATCTTAGACACCAAGATGCTATGAACACTGAAGCTTTCTTT; CDR3: CASSQDLRHQDAMNTEAFF
J: TRBJ1-5; size: many; V: TRBV2; D: TRBD1; DNA: TGTGCCAGCAGGGGAGGGGGCCAGCCCCAGCATTTT; CDR3: CASRGGGQPQHF
J: TRBJ2-7; size: once; V: TRBV12-3/TRBV12-4; D: NA; DNA: TGTGCCAGCAGTTTAGCGGGGGGAGGACTTTACTCCTACGAGCAGTACTTC; CDR3: CASSLAGGGLYSYEQYF
J: TRBJ1-2; size: few; V: TRBV29-1; D: NA; DNA: TGCAGCGTTGAAGAAGGCCTGATACTCACCTTC; CDR3: CSVEEGLILTF
J: TRBJ2-7; size: many; V: TRBV20-1; D: TRBD2; DNA: TGCAGTGCCAGGACTAGCGGATCATACGAGCAGTACTTC; CDR3: CSARTSGSYEQYF
J: TRBJ1-4; size: few; V: TRBV7-6; D: NA; DNA: TGTGCCAGCAGCTTCTCAGGGATACGGGAAAAACTGTTTTTT; CDR3: CASSFSGIREKLFF
J: TRBJ2-7; size: NA; V: TRBV30; D: TRBD2; DNA: TGTGCCTGGAGTAGGGGACTAGCGGGAGAAGGGGGTTTATACGAGCAGTACTTC; CDR3: CAWSRGLAGEGGLYEQYF
J: TRBJ2-3; size: many; V: TRBV6-1; D: TRBD2; DNA: TGTGCCAGCAGTGATAGCGGGAGCACAGATACGCAGTATTTT; CDR3: CASSDSGSTDTQYF
J: TRBJ2-1; size: NA; V: TRBV7-2; D: NA; DNA: TGTGCCAGCAGCCTCCGGGACCGAATCAACAATGAGCAGTTCTTC; CDR3: CASSLRDRINNEQFF
J: TRBJ1-5; size: many; V: TRBV12-3/TRBV12-4; D: NA; DNA: TGTGCCAGCAGTTTCAACGGACTCGGCAATCAGCCCCAGCATTTT; CDR3: CASSFNGLGNQPQHF
J: TRBJ2-7; size: many; V: TRBV18; D: TRBD1; DNA: TGTGCCAGCAGCCCTTTGACAGGGGCCTACGAGCAGTACTTC; CDR3: CASSPLTGAYEQYF
J: TRBJ1-1; size: many; V: TRBV5-1; D: NA; DNA: TGCGCCAGCAGCTTGTTCCGGGGTCAGGGGAACACTGAAGCTTTCTTT; CDR3: CASSLFRGQGNTEAFF
J: TRBJ2-7; size: few; V: TRBV20-1; D: TRBD2; DNA: TGCAGTGCTAGTCTTGCGGGAGCGTCCTACGAGCAGTACTTC; CDR3: CSASLAGASYEQYF
J: TRBJ1-6; size: few; V: TRBV20-1; D: NA; DNA: TGCAGTGCTAGAGAAAGGGGTGCGGATTCACCCCTCCACTTT; CDR3: CSARERGADSPLHF
J: TRBJ1-6; size: NA; V: TRBV11-1; D: NA; DNA: TGTGCCAGCAGCGAGGGACTTACAAATTCACCCCTCCACTTT; CDR3: CASSEGLTNSPLHF
J: TRBJ2-6; size: few; V: TRBV27; D: NA; DNA: TGTGCTAGCAGTTTCCTTAACCGGGTAGCCGGGGCCAACGTCCTGACTTTC; CDR3: CASSFLNRVAGANVLTF
J: TRBJ1-1; size: many; V: TRBV27; D: NA; DNA: TGTGCCAGCAGGATCGAAAGGAACACTGAAGCTTTCTTT; CDR3: CASRIERNTEAFF
J: TRBJ1-2; size: few; V: TRBV20-1; D: NA; DNA: TGCAATGCTAGAGTAGGGATTCGGGTCTATGGCTACACCTTC; CDR3: CNARVGIRVYGYTF